The present entry profiles one T cell receptor (beta chain) with its context. Antigen unknown. Assay: immunoSEQ multiplex PCR; the TCRdb copy retains only in-frame clones and omits some. The sample gives about 42,000 clones, under 90% of which show up once; about 23% is in the top ten. Germline V CDR1 and CDR2: SGDLS, YYNGEE. CDR3 length: 15 residues. Trimming removed 0 bases at V and 0 bases at J, with 7 bases between. The sample belongs to a study of OX40 agonist ivuxolimab in advanced cancers. On the study more broadly: Ivuxolimab doses were 0.01, 0.1, 0.3, 1.5, 3 or 10 mg/kg every 2 weeks.

Blood sampling took place at baseline, cycle 4 day 1, and cycle 7 day 1. Findings and limits, study-wide: At doses 0.1 to 3.0 mg/kg, CD4+ and CD8+ clones expanded. Among the lowest peripheral clonal expansion occurred in 0.1-3.0 mg/kg partial responders.

The gene calls are TRBV9 and TRBJ1-5; TRBD1 is a possible D gene (6 bases). This sample comprised CD4+ or CD8+ T cells sorted from blood, obtained in a trial of the OX40 agonist ivuxolimab. This receptor was identified in an adult with an advanced solid tumor such as melanoma, head and neck, liver or kidney cancer. The CDR3 DNA follows: TGTGCCAGCAGCGTAGGGGACAATAGCAATCAGCCCCAGCATTTT. This encodes CASSVGDNSNQPQHF.